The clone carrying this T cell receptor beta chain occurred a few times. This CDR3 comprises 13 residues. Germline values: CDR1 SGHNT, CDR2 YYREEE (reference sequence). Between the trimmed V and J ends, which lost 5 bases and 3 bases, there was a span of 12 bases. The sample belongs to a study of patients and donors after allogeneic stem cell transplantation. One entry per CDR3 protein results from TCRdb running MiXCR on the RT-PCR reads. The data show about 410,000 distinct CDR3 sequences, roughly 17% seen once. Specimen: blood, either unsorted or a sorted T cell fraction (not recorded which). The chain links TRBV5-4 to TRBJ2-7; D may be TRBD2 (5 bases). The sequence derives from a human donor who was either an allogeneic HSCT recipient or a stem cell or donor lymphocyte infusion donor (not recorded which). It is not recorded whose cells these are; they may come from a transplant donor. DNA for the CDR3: TGTGCCAGCAGATCGCCGGGGAGCTACGAGCAGTACTTC. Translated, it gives CASRSPGSYEQYF. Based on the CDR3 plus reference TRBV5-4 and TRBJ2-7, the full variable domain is ETGVTQSPTHLIKTRGQQVTLRCSSQSGHNTVSWYQQALGQGPQFIFQYYREEENGRGNFPPRFSGLQFPNYSSELNVNALELDDSALYLCASRSPGSYEQYFGPGTRLTVT.